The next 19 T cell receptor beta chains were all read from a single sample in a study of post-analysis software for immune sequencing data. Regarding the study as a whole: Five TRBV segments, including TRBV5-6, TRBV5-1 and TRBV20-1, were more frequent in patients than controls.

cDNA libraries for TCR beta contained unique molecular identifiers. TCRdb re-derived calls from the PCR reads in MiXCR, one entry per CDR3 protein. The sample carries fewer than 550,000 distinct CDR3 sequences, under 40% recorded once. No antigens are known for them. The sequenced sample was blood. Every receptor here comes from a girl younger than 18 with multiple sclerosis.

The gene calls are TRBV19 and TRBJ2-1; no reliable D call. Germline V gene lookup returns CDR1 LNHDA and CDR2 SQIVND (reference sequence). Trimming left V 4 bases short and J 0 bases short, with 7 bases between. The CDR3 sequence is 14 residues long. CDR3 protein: CASSRALSYNEQFF. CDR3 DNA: TGTGCCAGTAGTAGGGCTCTCTCCTACAATGAGCAGTTCTTC. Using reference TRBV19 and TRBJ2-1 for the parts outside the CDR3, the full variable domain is DGGITQSPKYLFRKEGQNVTLSCEQNLNHDAMYWYRQDPGQGLRLIYYSQIVNDFQKGDIAEGYSVSREKKESFPLTVTSAQKNPTAFYLCASSRALSYNEQFFGPGTRLTVL.

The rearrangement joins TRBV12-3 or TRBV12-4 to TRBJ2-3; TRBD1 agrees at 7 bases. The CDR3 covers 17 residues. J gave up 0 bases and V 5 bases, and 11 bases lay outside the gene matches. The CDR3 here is CASSQGTEGVSTDTQYF. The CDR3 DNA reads TGTGCCAGCAGTCAAGGGACAGAAGGAGTTAGCACAGATACGCAGTATTTT.

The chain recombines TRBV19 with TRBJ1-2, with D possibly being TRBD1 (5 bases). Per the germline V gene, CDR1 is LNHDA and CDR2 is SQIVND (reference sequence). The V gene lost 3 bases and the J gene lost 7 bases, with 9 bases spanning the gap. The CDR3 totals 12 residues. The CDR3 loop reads CASSIRGAGYTF. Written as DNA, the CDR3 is TGTGCCAGTAGTATCCGAGGGGCTGGCTACACCTTC.

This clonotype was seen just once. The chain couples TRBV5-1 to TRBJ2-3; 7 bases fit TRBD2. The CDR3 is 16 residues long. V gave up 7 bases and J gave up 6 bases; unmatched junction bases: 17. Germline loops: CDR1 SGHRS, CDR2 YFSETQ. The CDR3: CASRQAPGLNRDTQYF. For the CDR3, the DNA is TGCGCCAGCCGTCAAGCCCCGGGACTAAACAGGGATACGCAGTATTTT.

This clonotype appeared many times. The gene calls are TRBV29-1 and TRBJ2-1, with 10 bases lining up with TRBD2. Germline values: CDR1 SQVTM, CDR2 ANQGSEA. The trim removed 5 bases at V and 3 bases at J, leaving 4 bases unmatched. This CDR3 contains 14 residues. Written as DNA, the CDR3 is TGCAGCGTTTCACTAGCGGGAATCTACAATGAGCAGTTCTTC. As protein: CSVSLAGIYNEQFF.

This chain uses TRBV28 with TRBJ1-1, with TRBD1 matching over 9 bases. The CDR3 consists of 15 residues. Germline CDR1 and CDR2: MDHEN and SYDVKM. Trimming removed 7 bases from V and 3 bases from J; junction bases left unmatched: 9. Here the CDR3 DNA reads TGTGCCAGCACGGGTCCGGGACAGGGTTACACTGAAGCTTTCTTT. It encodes CASTGPGQGYTEAFF.

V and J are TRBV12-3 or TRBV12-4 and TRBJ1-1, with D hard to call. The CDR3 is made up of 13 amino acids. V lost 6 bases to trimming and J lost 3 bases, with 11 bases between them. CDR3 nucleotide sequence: TGTGCCAGCAGGCCTCTTGGTTACACTGAAGCTTTCTTT. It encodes CASRPLGYTEAFF.

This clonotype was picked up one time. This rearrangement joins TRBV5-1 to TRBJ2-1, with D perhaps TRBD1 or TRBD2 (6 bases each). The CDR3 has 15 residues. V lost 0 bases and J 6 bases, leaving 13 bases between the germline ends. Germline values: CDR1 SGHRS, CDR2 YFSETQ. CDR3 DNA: TGCGCCAGCAGCTTGGTGACAGGAGGGGGCAATGAGCAGTTCTTC. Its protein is CASSLVTGGGNEQFF.

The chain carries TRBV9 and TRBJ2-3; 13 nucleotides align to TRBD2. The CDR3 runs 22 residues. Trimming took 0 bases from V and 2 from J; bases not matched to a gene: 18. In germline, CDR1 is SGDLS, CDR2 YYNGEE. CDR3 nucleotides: TGTGCCAGCAGCGTAGTTCCTACCGTGTCCTGGACTAGCGGGGGTGACACAGATACGCAGTATTTT. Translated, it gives CASSVVPTVSWTSGGDTDTQYF.

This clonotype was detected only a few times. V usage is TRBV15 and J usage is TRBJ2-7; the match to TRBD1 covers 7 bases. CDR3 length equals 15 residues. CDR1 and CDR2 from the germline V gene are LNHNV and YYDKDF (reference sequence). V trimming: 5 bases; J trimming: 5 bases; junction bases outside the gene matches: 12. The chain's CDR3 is CATSRRGDRANEQYF. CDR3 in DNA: TGTGCCACCAGCCGACGCGGTGACAGGGCGAACGAGCAGTACTTC.

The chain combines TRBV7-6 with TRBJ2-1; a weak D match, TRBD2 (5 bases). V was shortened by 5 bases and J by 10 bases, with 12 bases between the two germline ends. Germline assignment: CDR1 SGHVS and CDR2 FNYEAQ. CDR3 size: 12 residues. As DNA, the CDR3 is TGTGCCAGCAGCCCCCGCCCGGGGGAGCAGTTCTTC. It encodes CASSPRPGEQFF.

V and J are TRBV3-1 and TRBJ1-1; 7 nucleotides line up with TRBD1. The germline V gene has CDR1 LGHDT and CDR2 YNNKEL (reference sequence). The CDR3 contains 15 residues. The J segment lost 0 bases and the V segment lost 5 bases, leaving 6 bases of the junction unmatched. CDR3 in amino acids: CASSGEGAMNTEAFF. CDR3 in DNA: TGTGCCAGCAGCGGAGAGGGGGCCATGAACACTGAAGCTTTCTTT.

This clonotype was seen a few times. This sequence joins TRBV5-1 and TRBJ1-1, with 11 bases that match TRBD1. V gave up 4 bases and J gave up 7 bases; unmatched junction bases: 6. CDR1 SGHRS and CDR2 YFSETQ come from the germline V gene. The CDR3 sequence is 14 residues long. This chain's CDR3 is CASSPQGQGVEAFF. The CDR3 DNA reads TGCGCCAGCAGCCCGCAGGGACAGGGGGTTGAAGCTTTCTTT.

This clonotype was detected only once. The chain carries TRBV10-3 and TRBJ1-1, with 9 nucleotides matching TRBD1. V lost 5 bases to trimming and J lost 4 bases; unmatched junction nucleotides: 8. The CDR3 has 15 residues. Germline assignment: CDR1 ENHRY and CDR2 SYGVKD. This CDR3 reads CAISSTGTGSTEAFF. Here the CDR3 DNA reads TGTGCCATCAGTTCCACCGGGACAGGGTCCACTGAAGCTTTCTTT.

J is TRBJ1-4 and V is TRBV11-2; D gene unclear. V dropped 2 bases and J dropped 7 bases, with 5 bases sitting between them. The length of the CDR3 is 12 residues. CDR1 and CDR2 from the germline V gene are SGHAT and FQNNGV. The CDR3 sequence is CASSLMGEKLFF. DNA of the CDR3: TGTGCCAGCAGCTTAATGGGTGAAAAACTGTTTTTT. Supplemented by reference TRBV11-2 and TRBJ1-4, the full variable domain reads EAGVAQSPRYKIIEKRQSVAFWCNPISGHATLYWYQQILGQGPKLLIQFQNNGVVDDSQLPKDRFSAERLKGVDSTLKIQPAKLEDSAVYLCASSLMGEKLFFGSGTQLSVL.

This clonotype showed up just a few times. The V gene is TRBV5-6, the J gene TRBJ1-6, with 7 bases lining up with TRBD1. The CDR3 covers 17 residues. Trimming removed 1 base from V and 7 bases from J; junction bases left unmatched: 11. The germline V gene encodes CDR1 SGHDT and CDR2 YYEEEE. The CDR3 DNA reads TGTGCCAGCAGCTTGATAGGGACAGAGGGGATGAATTCACCCCTCCACTTT. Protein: CASSLIGTEGMNSPLHF.

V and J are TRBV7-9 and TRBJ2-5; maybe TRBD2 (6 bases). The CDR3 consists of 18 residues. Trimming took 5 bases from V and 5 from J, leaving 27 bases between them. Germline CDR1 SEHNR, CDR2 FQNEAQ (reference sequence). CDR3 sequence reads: CASSVMMAGKDLSETQYF. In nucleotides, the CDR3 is TGTGCCAGCAGCGTAATGATGGCGGGAAAGGATTTATCTGAGACCCAGTACTTC.

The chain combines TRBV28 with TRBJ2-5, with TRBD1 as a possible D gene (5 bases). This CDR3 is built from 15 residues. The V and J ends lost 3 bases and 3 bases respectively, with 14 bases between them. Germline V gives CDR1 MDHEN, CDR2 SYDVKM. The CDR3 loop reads CASSFSPLGEETQYF. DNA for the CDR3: TGTGCCAGCAGTTTCTCACCCCTAGGGGAAGAGACCCAGTACTTC.

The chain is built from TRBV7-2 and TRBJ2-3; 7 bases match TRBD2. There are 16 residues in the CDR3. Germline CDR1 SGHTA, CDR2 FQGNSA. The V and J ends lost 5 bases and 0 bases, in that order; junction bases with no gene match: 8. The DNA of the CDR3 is TGTGCCAGCAGCCCCGTGTGGCGGGGGAGCACAGATACGCAGTATTTT. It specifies CASSPVWRGSTDTQYF. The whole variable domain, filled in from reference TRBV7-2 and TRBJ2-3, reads GAGVSQSPSNKVTEKGKDVELRCDPISGHTALYWYRQSLGQGLEFLIYFQGNSAPDKSGLPSDRFSAERTGGSVSTLTIQRTQQEDSAVYLCASSPVWRGSTDTQYFGPGTRLTVL.